The rows below give T cell receptor beta chains drawn from one sample of a study of blood T cells in healthy people across ages. TCRdb recomputed calls from the 5' RACE reads with MiXCR, one row per CDR3 protein. This sample carries about 1.8 million distinct CDR3 sequences, 49% of them seen once, and the ten largest clones take 2.1%. The sequencing sample was made of blood. These receptors all come from a woman between 40 and 50 years old in good health. Both conserved end residues are part of each CDR3. The order of the fields is V gene, J gene, D gene, clone size, CDR3 DNA, CDR3 protein. A D gene is named only where the DNA matches it firmly. Not every row has a clone size; where given, it reads once, few, many or a size class.

>TRBV27|TRBJ1-2|TRBD1|few
TGTGCCAGCAGTTTATCACAGGGGGGCTATGGCTACACCTTC
CASSLSQGGYGYTF
>TRBV29-1|TRBJ1-1|.|.
TGCAGCGTTGTACCAGGAAGGAACACTGAAGCTTTCTTT
CSVVPGRNTEAFF
>TRBV7-2|TRBJ2-5|TRBD1|.
TGTGCCAGCAGCGCGACCGGGACAGGGTTGAAGACCCAGTACTTC
CASSATGTGLKTQYF
>TRBV5-1|TRBJ2-1|TRBD2|many
TGTGCCAGCAGCTTAGGCGCTAGCGGGGGATACAATGAGCAGTTCTTC
CASSLGASGGYNEQFF
>TRBV20-1|TRBJ2-5|TRBD2|.
TGCAGTGCTTCAACCGGGACTACCAATTTAGAGCAGTACTTC
CSASTGTTNLEQYF
>TRBV18|TRBJ2-7|.|few
TGTGCCAGCTCACCAGGCGAGGACGCACGATCCTACGAGCAGTACTTC
CASSPGEDARSYEQYF
>TRBV20-1|TRBJ2-5|TRBD2|.
TGCAGTGCACGGATGGGTAGCGGGGAAAAGACCCAGTACTTC
CSARMGSGEKTQYF
>TRBV18|TRBJ2-3|TRBD1|once
TGTGCCAGCTCACCTTTGCCGGACAGGGTAGCAGATACGCAGTATTTT
CASSPLPDRVADTQYF
>TRBV5-6|TRBJ2-3|.|.
TGTGCCAGCAGCTTGTTTGTGGGGCGCGCCCAAGATACGCAGTATTTT
CASSLFVGRAQDTQYF
>TRBV12-3/TRBV12-4|TRBJ1-4|.|.
TGTGCCAGCAGCTCCCCCCAGACATTCCCGAATGAAAAACTGTTTTTT
CASSSPQTFPNEKLFF
>TRBV18|TRBJ2-3|.|.
TGTGCCAGCTCACCGAGCCCCGCAGATACGCAGTATTTT
CASSPSPADTQYF
>TRBV7-9|TRBJ2-5|.|.
TGTGCCAGCAGCCAGGGCGGGGATTCCGGGACCCAGTACTTC
CASSQGGDSGTQYF
>TRBV12-3/TRBV12-4|TRBJ2-7|TRBD2|.
TGTGCCAGCAGGACTAGCGGTTTAAACATTCTGTACTTC
CASRTSGLNILYF
>TRBV29-1|TRBJ2-1|TRBD2|few
TGCAGCGTCCCGGGGCTAGCGGGTTACAATGAGCAGTTCTTC
CSVPGLAGYNEQFF
>TRBV5-1|TRBJ2-1|TRBD2|.
TGCGCCAGCAGCCCGAAGACTAGCGGATACAATGAGCAGTTCTTC
CASSPKTSGYNEQFF
>TRBV20-1|TRBJ1-2|TRBD1|.
TGCAGTGCTGGGGGCCAGGGGGAGCACTATGGCTACACCTTC
CSAGGQGEHYGYTF